Presented here are 10 T cell receptor beta chains from one specimen sequenced in a study of T cells after yellow fever vaccination. Each CDR3 protein gets one entry after TCRdb re-called the 5' RACE reads with MiXCR. The profile covers more than 300,000 distinct CDR3 sequences, with around 10% appearing a single time and about 3.5% taken by the ten largest. The sample was CD4+ T cells sorted from PBMCs, taken 45 days after the yellow fever booster vaccination. The source is a man younger than 35 who received the YFV17D yellow fever vaccine.

The V gene is TRBV7-9, the J gene TRBJ2-3; 9 bases are shared with TRBD1. CDR3 length: 14 amino acids. The junction had 6 bases not matched to a gene; V was cut back by 5 bases and J by 6 bases. Germline V gene sequence: CDR1 SEHNR, CDR2 FQNEAQ (reference sequence). The CDR3 loop reads CASSRTGEADTQYF. Here the CDR3 DNA reads TGTGCCAGCAGCCGGACAGGGGAGGCGGATACGCAGTATTTT.

This clonotype has more than one count but fewer than ten. The gene calls are TRBV12-3 or TRBV12-4 and TRBJ1-5; D is undetermined. Trimming pared 6 bases from V and 5 bases from J, leaving 17 bases between. The CDR3 is 15 residues long. This CDR3 is CASSSVAGAYQPQHF. CDR3 nucleotides: TGTGCCAGCAGCTCCGTAGCGGGAGCCTATCAGCCCCAGCATTTT.

The table lists this clonotype with a few counts. The rearrangement links TRBV20-1 to TRBJ1-6; weak D call: TRBD1 (6 bases). The V and J ends lost 4 bases and 7 bases respectively, with 11 bases between them. Germline V lookup: CDR1 DFQATT, CDR2 SNEGSKA (reference sequence). This CDR3 has 13 amino acids. CDR3 loop: CSATGTQNSPLHF. CDR3 DNA: TGCAGTGCTACCGGGACACAGAATTCACCCCTCCACTTT.

There are many counts of this clonotype. V usage is TRBV2 and J usage is TRBJ1-2; no clear D. Per germline, CDR1 SNHLY and CDR2 FYNNEI. V gave up 2 bases and J gave up 1 base, with 2 bases separating them. This CDR3 has 12 amino acids. CDR3 residues: CASSENNYGYTF. Here the CDR3 DNA reads TGTGCCAGCAGTGAAAATAACTATGGCTACACCTTC.

The rearrangement joins TRBV4-1 to TRBJ1-1; D is ambiguous. The germline V gene encodes CDR1 MGHRA and CDR2 YSYEKL. The CDR3 totals 14 residues. V dropped 1 base and J dropped 12 bases, with 18 bases sitting between them. The CDR3 bases are TGCGCCAGCAGCCAAGCAGAGGCAGGTCCCAGAACTTTCTTT. Its protein is CASSQAEAGPRTFF.

The rearrangement links TRBV4-1 to TRBJ1-1, with D tentatively TRBD1 (5 bases). The CDR3 runs to 13 residues. Trimming stripped 0 bases from V and 10 bases from J, with 12 bases between. The V gene's germline CDR1 is MGHRA and CDR2 YSYEKL. The CDR3 reads CASSQDQGRAAFF. DNA for the CDR3: TGCGCCAGCAGCCAAGATCAGGGCAGGGCAGCTTTCTTT.

This chain joins TRBV12-3 or TRBV12-4 and TRBJ1-2; tentative D call: TRBD1 (5 bases). V lost 6 bases to trimming and J lost 4 bases, with 18 bases between them. The CDR3 length is 15 residues. CDR3 sequence: CASRSTSDSVYGYTF. The CDR3 DNA follows: TGTGCCAGCAGATCTACTAGCGACAGCGTCTATGGCTACACCTTC.

This clonotype came up many times. The chain uses TRBV20-1 and TRBJ1-2; a weak D match, TRBD1 (5 bases). V was trimmed by 5 bases and J by 6 bases, leaving 16 bases between them. CDR1 is DFQATT and CDR2 is SNEGSKA in the germline V gene (reference sequence). This CDR3 comprises 13 residues. CDR3 coding DNA: TGCAGTGCTGTCAGGGTTGACATTAATGGCTACACCTTC. Protein product: CSAVRVDINGYTF.

This clonotype was recorded many times. The J gene is TRBJ2-1, the V gene TRBV11-2; D ambiguous. The CDR3 covers 13 residues. The germline V and J ends were trimmed by 1 base and 3 bases, with 4 bases remaining between them. Germline CDR1 SGHAT, CDR2 FQNNGV. DNA for the CDR3: TGTGCCAGCAGCTTAGCAGGCTACAATGAGCAGTTCTTC. Protein sequence: CASSLAGYNEQFF. Together with reference TRBV11-2 and TRBJ2-1, the CDR3 gives the full variable domain: EAGVAQSPRYKIIEKRQSVAFWCNPISGHATLYWYQQILGQGPKLLIQFQNNGVVDDSQLPKDRFSAERLKGVDSTLKIQPAKLEDSAVYLCASSLAGYNEQFFGPGTRLTVL.

This clonotype turned up a few times. CDR3 loop: CASSSGHHAANEKLFF. The CDR3 region has the DNA TGCGCCAGCAGCTCCGGACACCATGCGGCTAATGAAAAACTGTTTTTT. The chain links TRBV5-1 to TRBJ1-4, with D possibly TRBD1 on 5 matching bases. The CDR3 length is 16 residues. Germline V gives CDR1 SGHRS, CDR2 YFSETQ. V lost 3 bases and J lost 3, with 15 bases in between.